This T cell receptor (beta chain) was sequenced during a study of T cells in Graves' hyperthyroidism and ophthalmopathy. Diagnosis relied on clinical symptoms, serum thyroxine and TRAb, thyroid ultrasound and orbital computed tomography. RNA transcripts yielded amplified TCR beta CDR3 regions. A first-round RT-PCR of the TCR CDR3 used the HTBI primer set. TCRdb ran MiXCR on the multiplex PCR reads and lists one entry per CDR3 protein. The table records approximately 600,000 distinct CDR3 sequences, roughly 20% of them present only once. The V end was cut by 5 bases, the J end by 4 bases, with 7 bases between. The CDR3 extends over 12 amino acids.

This clonotype was obtained from a man aged 30 to 39 with Graves' ophthalmopathy. Sequencing was performed on blood. This rearrangement joins TRBV12-3 or TRBV12-4 to TRBJ2-3; D remains ambiguous. The CDR3, as DNA: TGTGCCAGCAGTACAAGTCCAGATACGCAGTATTTT. Protein sequence: CASSTSPDTQYF.